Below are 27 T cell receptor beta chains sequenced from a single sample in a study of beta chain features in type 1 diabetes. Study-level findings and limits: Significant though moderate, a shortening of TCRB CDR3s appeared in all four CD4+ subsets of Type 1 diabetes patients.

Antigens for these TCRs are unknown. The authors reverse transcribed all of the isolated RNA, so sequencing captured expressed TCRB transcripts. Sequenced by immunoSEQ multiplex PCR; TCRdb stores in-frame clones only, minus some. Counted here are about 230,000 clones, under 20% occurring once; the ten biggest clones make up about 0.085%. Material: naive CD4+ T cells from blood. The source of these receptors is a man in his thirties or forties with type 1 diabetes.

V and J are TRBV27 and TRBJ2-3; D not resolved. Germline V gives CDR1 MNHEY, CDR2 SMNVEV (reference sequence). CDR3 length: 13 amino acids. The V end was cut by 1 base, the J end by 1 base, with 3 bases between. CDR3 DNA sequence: TGTGCCAGCAGTTTATTAGGCACAGATACGCAGTATTTT. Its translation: CASSLLGTDTQYF.

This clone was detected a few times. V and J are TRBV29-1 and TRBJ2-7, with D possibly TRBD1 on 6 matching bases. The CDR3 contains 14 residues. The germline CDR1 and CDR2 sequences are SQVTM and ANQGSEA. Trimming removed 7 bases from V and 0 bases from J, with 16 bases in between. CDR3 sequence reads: CSARGRAGSYEQYF. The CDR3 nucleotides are TGCAGCGCCAGGGGCAGGGCGGGCTCCTACGAGCAGTACTTC.

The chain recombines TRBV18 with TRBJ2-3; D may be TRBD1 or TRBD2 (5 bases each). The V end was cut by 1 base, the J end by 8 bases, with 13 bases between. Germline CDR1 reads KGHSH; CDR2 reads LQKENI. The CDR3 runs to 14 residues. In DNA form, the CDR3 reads TGTGCCAGCTCACCACGGGACGCCGTTGTTACGCAGTATTTT. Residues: CASSPRDAVVTQYF.

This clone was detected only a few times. CDR3 nucleotides: TGTGCCAGCAGCCAAGGACTAGCGGGAGGAGAAAACATTCAGTACTTC. Protein product: CASSQGLAGGENIQYF. V gene TRBV7-9 combines with J gene TRBJ2-4; the match to TRBD2 covers 14 bases. CDR3 length: 16 residues. V was clipped by 5 bases and J by 5 bases; unmatched bases: 5. Germline V gene data show CDR1 as SEHNR and CDR2 as FQNEAQ (reference sequence). Full variable domain (rest looked up from reference TRBV7-9 and TRBJ2-4): DTGVSQNPRHKITKRGQNVTFRCDPISEHNRLYWYRQTLGQGPEFLTYFQNEAQLEKSRLLSDRFSAERPKGSFSTLEIQRTEQGDSAMYLCASSQGLAGGENIQYFGAGTRLSVL.

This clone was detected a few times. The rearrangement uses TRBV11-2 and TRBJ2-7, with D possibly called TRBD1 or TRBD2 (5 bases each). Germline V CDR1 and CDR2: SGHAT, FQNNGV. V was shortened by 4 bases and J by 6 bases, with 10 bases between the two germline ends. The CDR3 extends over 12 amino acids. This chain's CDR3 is CASSSGPGEQYF. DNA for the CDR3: TGTGCCAGCAGCTCGGGACCAGGCGAGCAGTACTTC.

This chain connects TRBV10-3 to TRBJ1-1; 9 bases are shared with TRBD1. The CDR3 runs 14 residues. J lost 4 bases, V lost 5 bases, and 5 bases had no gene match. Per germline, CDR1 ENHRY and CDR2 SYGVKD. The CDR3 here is CAISWEGQGTEAFF. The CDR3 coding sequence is TGTGCCATCAGTTGGGAGGGACAGGGCACTGAAGCTTTCTTT.

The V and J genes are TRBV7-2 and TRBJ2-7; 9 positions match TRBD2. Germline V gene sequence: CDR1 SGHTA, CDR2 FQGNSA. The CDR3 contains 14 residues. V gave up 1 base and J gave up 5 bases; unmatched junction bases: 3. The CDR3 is CASSLGASGNEQYF. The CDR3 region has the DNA TGTGCCAGCAGCTTAGGAGCTAGCGGGAACGAGCAGTACTTC.

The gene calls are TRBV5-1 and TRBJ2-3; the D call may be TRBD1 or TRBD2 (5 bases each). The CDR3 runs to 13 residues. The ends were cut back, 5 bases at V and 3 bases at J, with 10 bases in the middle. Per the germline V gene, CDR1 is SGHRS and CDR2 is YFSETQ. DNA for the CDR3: TGCGCCAGCAGTCAGGGACGTACAGATACGCAGTATTTT. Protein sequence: CASSQGRTDTQYF.

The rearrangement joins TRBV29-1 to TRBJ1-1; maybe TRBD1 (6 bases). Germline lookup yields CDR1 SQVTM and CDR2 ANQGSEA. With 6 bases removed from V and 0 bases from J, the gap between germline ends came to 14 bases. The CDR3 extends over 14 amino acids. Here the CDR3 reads CSVEGVLMNTEAFF. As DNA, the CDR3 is TGCAGCGTCGAGGGGGTTTTAATGAACACTGAAGCTTTCTTT.

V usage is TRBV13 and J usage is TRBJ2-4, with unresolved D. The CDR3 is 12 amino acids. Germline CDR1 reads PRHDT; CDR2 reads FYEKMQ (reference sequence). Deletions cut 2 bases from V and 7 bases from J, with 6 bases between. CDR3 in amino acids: CASSLTKNIQYF. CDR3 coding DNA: TGTGCCAGCAGCTTAACGAAGAACATTCAGTACTTC.

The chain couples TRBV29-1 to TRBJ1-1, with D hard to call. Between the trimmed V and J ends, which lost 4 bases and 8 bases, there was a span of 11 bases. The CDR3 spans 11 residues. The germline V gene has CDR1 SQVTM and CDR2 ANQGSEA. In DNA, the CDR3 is TGCAGCGTTGGCTCTCCGCGCGAAGCTTTCTTT. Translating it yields CSVGSPREAFF.

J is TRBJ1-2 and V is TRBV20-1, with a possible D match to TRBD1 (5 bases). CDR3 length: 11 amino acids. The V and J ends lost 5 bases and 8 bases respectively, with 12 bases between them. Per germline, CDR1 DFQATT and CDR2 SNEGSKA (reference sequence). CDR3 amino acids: CSAGGSIGYTF. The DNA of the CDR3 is TGCAGTGCTGGGGGGTCGATAGGCTACACCTTC.

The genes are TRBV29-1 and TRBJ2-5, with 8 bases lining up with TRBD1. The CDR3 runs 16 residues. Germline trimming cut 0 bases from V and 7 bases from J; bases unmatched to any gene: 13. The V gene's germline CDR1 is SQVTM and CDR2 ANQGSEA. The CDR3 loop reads CSVEDPAQGASGTQYF. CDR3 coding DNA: TGCAGCGTTGAAGATCCGGCCCAGGGGGCTAGTGGGACCCAGTACTTC.

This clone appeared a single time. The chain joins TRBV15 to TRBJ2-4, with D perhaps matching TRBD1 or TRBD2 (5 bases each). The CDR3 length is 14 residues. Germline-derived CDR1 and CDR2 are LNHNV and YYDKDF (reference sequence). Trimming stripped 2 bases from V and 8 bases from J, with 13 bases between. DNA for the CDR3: TGTGCCACCAGCAGAACCCGTCAGGGAGACATTCAGTACTTC. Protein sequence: CATSRTRQGDIQYF.

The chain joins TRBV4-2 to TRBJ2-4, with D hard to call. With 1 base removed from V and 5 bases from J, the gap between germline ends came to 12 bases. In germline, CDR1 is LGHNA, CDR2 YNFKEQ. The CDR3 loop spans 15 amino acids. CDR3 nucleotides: TGTGCCAGCAGCCAAGTCCCACACGACCAAAACATTCAGTACTTC. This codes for CASSQVPHDQNIQYF.

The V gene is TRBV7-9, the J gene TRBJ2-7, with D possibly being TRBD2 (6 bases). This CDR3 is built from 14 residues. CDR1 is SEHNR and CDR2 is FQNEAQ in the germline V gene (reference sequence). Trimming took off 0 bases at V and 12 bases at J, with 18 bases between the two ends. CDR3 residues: CASSLAEGPRSVYF. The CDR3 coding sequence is TGTGCCAGCAGCTTAGCGGAGGGACCCCGATCAGTGTACTTC.

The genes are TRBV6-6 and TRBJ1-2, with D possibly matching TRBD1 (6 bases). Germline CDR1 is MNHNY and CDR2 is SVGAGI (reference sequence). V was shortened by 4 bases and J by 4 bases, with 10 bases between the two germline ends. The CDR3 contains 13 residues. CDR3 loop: CASSSQGGYGYTF. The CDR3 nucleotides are TGTGCCAGCAGTTCACAGGGCGGCTATGGCTACACCTTC.

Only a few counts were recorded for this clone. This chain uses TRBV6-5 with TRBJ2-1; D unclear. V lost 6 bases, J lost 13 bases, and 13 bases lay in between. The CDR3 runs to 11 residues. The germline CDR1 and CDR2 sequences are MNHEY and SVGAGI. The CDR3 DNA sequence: TGTGCCAGCAGCTCAGGACCAGGACAGTTCTTC. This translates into CASSSGPGQFF.

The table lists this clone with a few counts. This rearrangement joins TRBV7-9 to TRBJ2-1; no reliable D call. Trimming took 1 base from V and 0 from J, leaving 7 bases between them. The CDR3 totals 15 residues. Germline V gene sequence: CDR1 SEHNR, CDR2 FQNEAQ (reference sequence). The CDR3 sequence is CASSLVTSSYNEQFF. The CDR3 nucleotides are TGTGCCAGCAGCTTAGTTACGAGCTCCTACAATGAGCAGTTCTTC.

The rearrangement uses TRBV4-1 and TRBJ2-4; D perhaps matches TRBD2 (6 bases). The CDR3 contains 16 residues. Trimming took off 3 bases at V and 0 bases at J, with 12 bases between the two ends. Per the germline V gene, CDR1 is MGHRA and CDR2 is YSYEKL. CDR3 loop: CASSQAGNLAKNIQYF. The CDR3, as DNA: TGCGCCAGCAGCCAGGCGGGAAACCTAGCCAAAAACATTCAGTACTTC.

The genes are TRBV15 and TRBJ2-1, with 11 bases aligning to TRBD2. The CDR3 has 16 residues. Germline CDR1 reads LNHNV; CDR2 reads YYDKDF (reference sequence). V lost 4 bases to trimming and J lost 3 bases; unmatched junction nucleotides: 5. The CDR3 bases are TGTGCCACCAGCAAGGGACTAGCGGTCCGCTACAATGAGCAGTTCTTC. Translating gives CATSKGLAVRYNEQFF.

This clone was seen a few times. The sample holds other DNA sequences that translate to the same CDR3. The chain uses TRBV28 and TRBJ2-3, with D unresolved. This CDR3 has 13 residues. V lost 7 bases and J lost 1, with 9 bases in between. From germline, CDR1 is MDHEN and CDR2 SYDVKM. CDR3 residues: CASIPPGTDTQYF. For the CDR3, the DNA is TGTGCCAGCATTCCGCCTGGCACAGATACGCAGTATTTT.

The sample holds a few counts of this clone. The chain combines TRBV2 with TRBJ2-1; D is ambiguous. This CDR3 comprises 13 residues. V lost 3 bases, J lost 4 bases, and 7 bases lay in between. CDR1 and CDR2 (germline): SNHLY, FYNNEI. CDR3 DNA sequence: TGTGCCAGCAGTGAGTGGCAATACAATGAGCAGTTCTTC. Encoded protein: CASSEWQYNEQFF. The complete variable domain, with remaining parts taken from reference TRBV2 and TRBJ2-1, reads EPEVTQTPSHQVTQMGQEVILRCVPISNHLYFYWYRQILGQKVEFLVSFYNNEISEKSEIFDDQFSVERPDGSNFTLKIRSTKLEDSAMYFCASSEWQYNEQFFGPGTRLTVL.

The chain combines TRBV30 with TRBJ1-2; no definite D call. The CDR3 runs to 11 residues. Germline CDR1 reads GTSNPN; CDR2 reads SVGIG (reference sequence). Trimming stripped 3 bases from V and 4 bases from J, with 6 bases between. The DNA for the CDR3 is TGTGCCTGGAGGGTTCCCTATGGCTACACCTTC. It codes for CAWRVPYGYTF. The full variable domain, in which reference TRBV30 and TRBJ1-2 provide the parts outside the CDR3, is SQTIHQWPATLVQPVGSPLSLECTVEGTSNPNLYWYRQAAGRGLQLLFYSVGIGQISSEVPQNLSASRPQDRQFILSSKKLLLSDSGFYLCAWRVPYGYTFGSGTRLTVV.

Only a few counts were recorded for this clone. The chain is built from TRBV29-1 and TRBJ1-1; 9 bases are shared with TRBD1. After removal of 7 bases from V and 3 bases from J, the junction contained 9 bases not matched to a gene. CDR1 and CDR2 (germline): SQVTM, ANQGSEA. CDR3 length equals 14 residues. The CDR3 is CSATLRDRDTEAFF. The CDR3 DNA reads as TGCAGCGCCACGTTAAGGGACAGGGACACTGAAGCTTTCTTT.

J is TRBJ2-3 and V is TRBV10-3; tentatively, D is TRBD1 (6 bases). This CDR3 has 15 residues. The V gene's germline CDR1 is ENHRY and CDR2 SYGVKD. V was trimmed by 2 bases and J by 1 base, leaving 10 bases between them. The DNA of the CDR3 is TGTGCCATCAGTGAGGTGGGACAAGGCACAGATACGCAGTATTTT. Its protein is CAISEVGQGTDTQYF.

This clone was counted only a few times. The CDR3 nucleotides are TGTGCCAGCACACGGGACTCCACAGATACGCAGTATTTT. This codes for CASTRDSTDTQYF. This chain links TRBV9 with TRBJ2-3; TRBD2 might be the D (6 bases). This CDR3 is 13 amino acids long. Germline V gives CDR1 SGDLS, CDR2 YYNGEE. V was pared by 6 bases and J by 2 bases, with 10 bases between.